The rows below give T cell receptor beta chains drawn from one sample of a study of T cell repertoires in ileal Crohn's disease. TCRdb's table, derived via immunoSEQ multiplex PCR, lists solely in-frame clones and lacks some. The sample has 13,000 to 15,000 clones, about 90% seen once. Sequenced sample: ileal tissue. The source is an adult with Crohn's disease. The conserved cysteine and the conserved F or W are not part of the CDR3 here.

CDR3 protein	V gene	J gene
ASSLGQGGEETQY	TRBV28	TRBJ2-5
ASSLVEMNTEAF	TRBV7-8	TRBJ1-1
ASGPDLLTGSQPQH	TRBV12-5	TRBJ1-5
SGLLAGGNREQY	TRBV29-1	TRBJ2-7
SVSRSGGGTGELF	TRBV29-1	TRBJ2-2
ASSLEGRSYEQY	TRBV11-3	TRBJ2-7
ASSETGAPNYGYT	TRBV6-1	TRBJ1-2
ASSPFRGNGGYT	TRBV2	TRBJ1-2
ASSEASGTGGQAFGYT	TRBV2	TRBJ1-2
ASSLGWESEQF	TRBV7-9	TRBJ2-1
ASSSAPAQY	TRBV7-2	TRBJ2-5
ASSPRPGTGGANTGELF	TRBV7-6	TRBJ2-2
ASMRGSNQPQH	TRBV6-1	TRBJ1-5
AWSGGTPNEKLF	TRBV30	TRBJ1-4
ASSAPGQGFSNQPQH	TRBV19	TRBJ1-5
ATSSGLAGDGETQY	TRBV15	TRBJ2-5
ASSPSTSGRERETQY	TRBV4-1	TRBJ2-5
ASFQGQAYEQY	TRBV2	TRBJ2-7
ASSLGTTEGSPLH	TRBV13	TRBJ1-6
ASSTDRSDETQY	TRBV18	TRBJ2-5
ASSLGTTGTQY	TRBV7-3	TRBJ2-5
AWASVSYNEQF	TRBV30	TRBJ2-1
ASSLGGTATRETQY	TRBV7-7	TRBJ2-5
ASSPVRRLGKENEQF	TRBV25-1	TRBJ2-1
SALQETQY	TRBV29-1	TRBJ2-5
ASLLHIPGKTYGYT	TRBV5-4	TRBJ1-2
ASSYGQGSYNEQF	TRBV7-8	TRBJ2-1
ASSGSLGLAYDEQF	TRBV10-1	TRBJ2-1
ASSASAGSSYEQY	TRBV18	TRBJ2-7
ASSARQGRVTEAF	TRBV2	TRBJ1-1
ASSRLQGAGGANVLT	TRBV19	TRBJ2-6
ASSQFPNGSEDTQY	TRBV11-3	TRBJ2-3
AWRRTVSDGYT	TRBV30	TRBJ1-2
ASSFHSGNTIY	TRBV11-2	TRBJ1-3
ASSQGSSTDTQY	TRBV4-3	TRBJ2-3
ASTAGEKLF	TRBV7-9	TRBJ1-4
AWTTGALYNEQF	TRBV30	TRBJ2-1
AWSYTGGQPQH	TRBV30	TRBJ1-5
ASRNAGQSSGNTIY	TRBV19	TRBJ1-3
ASSQDFRQGANEQF	TRBV4-1	TRBJ2-1
ASSIGVRTGKAYEQY	TRBV19	TRBJ2-7
ASSLATGANYGYT	TRBV7-9	TRBJ1-2
ASSLDRRGGELF	TRBV7-3	TRBJ2-2
ASSQAGPVQH	TRBV18	TRBJ1-5
ASSLLKTEAF	TRBV28	TRBJ1-1
SVVGLAGSNIQY	TRBV29-1	TRBJ2-4
ASRLAALRSYEQY	TRBV6-5	TRBJ2-7
ASSPGCCNQPQH	TRBV6-5	TRBJ1-5
ASSIQGALTDTQY	TRBV5-4	TRBJ2-3
AWSVRLAGGTDTQY	TRBV30	TRBJ2-3
ASSIGQATNEKLF	TRBV19	TRBJ1-4
ASSPSRGLNEKLF	TRBV28	TRBJ1-4
ASSVGQARGEQY	TRBV9	NA
AGTQAGGGSPLH	TRBV30	TRBJ1-6
ASSFQRGGVYGYT	TRBV6-5	TRBJ1-2
ASSSDRGRIETQY	TRBV11-2	TRBJ2-5
ASTVQGIGNQPQH	TRBV28	TRBJ1-5
ASSLGGSGETQY	TRBV28	TRBJ2-5
ASHTRGNTGELF	TRBV5-8	TRBJ2-2
ASRQGTNYGYT	TRBV5-1	TRBJ1-2